Following are 31 T cell receptor beta chains from one sample sequenced in a study of cytomegalovirus exposure and HLA in healthy donors (TCRdb year 2017). Library method: the immunoSEQ multiplex PCR assay. Not all clones reach the TCRdb copy of this immuneACCESS table, which keeps in-frame sequences only. Checked studies attribute under half of the gap to unresolved V genes and leave the rest unexplained. This sample is represented by around 130,000 clones; over 85% of them were singletons. The top ten hold around 3.1% of the sample. Material for sequencing was PBMCs. All receptors come from a man under 40 in good health and CMV-seronegative.

V and J are TRBV19 and TRBJ1-2, with 10 bases fitting TRBD1. The CDR3 is 19 amino acids. The germline gives CDR1 LNHDA, CDR2 SQIVND (reference sequence). V trimming: 1 base; J trimming: 5 bases; junction bases outside the gene matches: 16. CDR3 in DNA: TGTGCCAGTAGTATAGGTGATATTCTGACGACAGGGGGCTCTTATGGCTACACCTTC. This sequence encodes CASSIGDILTTGGSYGYTF.

The chain employs TRBV5-5 and TRBJ1-5; a weak D match, TRBD1 (5 bases). The CDR3 loop spans 15 amino acids. CDR1 is SGHKS, CDR2 YYEKEE, per germline (reference sequence). V gave up 4 bases and J gave up 1 base, with 12 bases separating them. The CDR3 sequence is CASSQGSGSNQPQHF. CDR3 DNA: TGTGCCAGCAGCCAGGGAAGTGGAAGCAATCAGCCCCAGCATTTT.

This chain joins TRBV5-6 and TRBJ2-5; 9 bases align to TRBD2. V lost 10 bases and J lost 5; bases outside the gene matches: 15. The CDR3 runs to 15 residues. Germline CDR1 SGHDT, CDR2 YYEEEE. This CDR3 is CAGGSWRGGRETQYF. In nucleotides, the CDR3 is TGTGCCGGAGGGTCCTGGCGGGGGGGCCGGGAGACCCAGTACTTC.

This clone occurred once. This rearrangement joins TRBV28 to TRBJ1-6, with D maybe TRBD1 (6 bases). Germline CDR1 reads MDHEN; CDR2 reads SYDVKM. CDR3 size: 17 residues. V was cut by 5 bases and J by 7 bases, with 21 bases left in between. CDR3 protein: CASSSGQNRFPNSPLHF. The CDR3 DNA is TGTGCCAGCAGTAGCGGACAGAACCGTTTTCCCAATTCACCCCTCCACTTT.

The chain recombines TRBV5-1 with TRBJ1-1, with unresolved D. The CDR3 runs to 15 residues. Germline-derived CDR1 and CDR2 are SGHRS and YFSETQ. V was pared by 2 bases and J by 2 bases, with 13 bases between. In nucleotides, the CDR3 is TGCGCCAGCAGCTTCGGGCAGGCGGGAAACACTGAAGCTTTCTTT. Protein: CASSFGQAGNTEAFF.

This clone was counted a few times. The rearrangement joins TRBV6-5 to TRBJ2-7; 7 bases fit TRBD1. This CDR3 spans 14 amino acids. The V segment lost 5 bases and the J segment 3 bases; nucleotides outside the gene matches: 7. Per germline, CDR1 MNHEY and CDR2 SVGAGI. The DNA for the CDR3 is TGTGCCAGCAGTCTCCGGGACAGTCACTACGAGCAGTACTTC. Translated: CASSLRDSHYEQYF.

The rearrangement joins TRBV2 to TRBJ2-5, with 10 bases that match TRBD1. CDR3 size: 11 residues. Germline V gene lookup returns CDR1 SNHLY and CDR2 FYNNEI. J was trimmed by 12 bases and V by 6 bases; bases with no gene match: 4. The CDR3 DNA follows: TGTGCCAGCAGCAAAGGGACAGGGGAGTACTTC. It specifies CASSKGTGEYF.

This clone was counted only a few times. This chain links TRBV7-9 with TRBJ2-7, with D unclear. In germline, CDR1 is SEHNR, CDR2 FQNEAQ (reference sequence). V dropped 1 base and J dropped 4 bases, with 5 bases sitting between them. This CDR3 comprises 12 residues. The CDR3 coding sequence is TGTGCCAGCAGCTTAGGCAGATACGAGCAGTACTTC. Its translation: CASSLGRYEQYF.

The rearrangement uses TRBV7-3 and TRBJ2-3, with TRBD1 identical over 8 bases. V lost 3 bases, J lost 4 bases, and 3 bases stayed unmatched. This CDR3 is 14 amino acids long. Germline V gives CDR1 SGHTA, CDR2 FQGTGA. The CDR3 DNA is TGTGCCAGCAGCTTGGACAGGGTTGCAGATACGCAGTATTTT. This gives the protein CASSLDRVADTQYF.

The chain has TRBV18 and TRBJ1-2; a possible D gene is TRBD1 (5 bases). V shed 3 bases and J shed 2 bases, with 22 bases lying between them. CDR1 KGHSH and CDR2 LQKENI come from the germline V gene. CDR3 size: 18 residues. The CDR3 spells CASSPFGGTSITNYGYTF. CDR3 DNA sequence: TGTGCCAGCTCACCCTTCGGGGGGACCTCGATAACGAACTATGGCTACACCTTC.

The V gene is TRBV2, the J gene TRBJ2-1; 8 bases agree with TRBD2. Germline V gives CDR1 SNHLY, CDR2 FYNNEI. Trimming at V came to 3 bases and at J to 9 bases, leaving 7 bases not matched to a gene. The CDR3 sequence is 14 residues long. The CDR3 reads CASSEERGRGEQFF. DNA for the CDR3: TGTGCCAGCAGTGAGGAGCGGGGGCGGGGTGAGCAGTTCTTC.

This chain uses TRBV28 with TRBJ2-7; possible D gene TRBD1, 6 bases. The CDR3 length is 15 residues. Germline V gene sequence: CDR1 MDHEN, CDR2 SYDVKM. Trimming cost V 5 bases and J 0 bases, with 14 bases left between them. The CDR3 nucleotides are TGTGCCAGCAGTCCTCCAGGGGACCTCTCCTACGAGCAGTACTTC. Its protein is CASSPPGDLSYEQYF. Full variable domain (missing parts from reference TRBV28 and TRBJ2-7): DVKVTQSSRYLVKRTGEKVFLECVQDMDHENMFWYRQDPGLGLRLIYFSYDVKMKEKGDIPEGYSVSREKKERFSLILESASTNQTSMYLCASSPPGDLSYEQYFGPGTRLTVT.

This clone was observed a handful of times. The J gene is TRBJ1-3, the V gene TRBV5-1; possible D gene TRBD1, 5 bases. CDR3 length: 17 amino acids. Germline-derived CDR1 and CDR2 are SGHRS and YFSETQ. The V and J ends lost 4 bases and 0 bases respectively, with 17 bases between them. The CDR3 DNA reads TGCGCCAGCAGCACATGGGGCATAGGAATCTCTGGAAACACCATATATTTT. This gives the protein CASSTWGIGISGNTIYF.

The rearrangement links TRBV29-1 to TRBJ1-1; TRBD1 is a possible D gene (5 bases). There are 13 residues in the CDR3. CDR1 SQVTM and CDR2 ANQGSEA come from the germline V gene. The V gene lost 3 bases and the J gene lost 14 bases, with 22 bases spanning the gap. Here the CDR3 reads CSVEVVEGRGGFF. The CDR3 DNA is TGCAGCGTTGAGGTAGTGGAGGGGCGCGGGGGGTTCTTT.

The chain's CDR3 is CASSGGAANYGYTF. As DNA, the CDR3 is TGCGCCAGCAGCGGGGGGGCAGCTAACTATGGCTACACCTTC. The chain is built from TRBV5-1 and TRBJ1-2; possibly TRBD1 for D (6 bases). The V end lost 4 bases, the J end lost 0 bases, and 10 bases lay between the germline ends. Germline V gene data show CDR1 as SGHRS and CDR2 as YFSETQ. This CDR3 is 14 amino acids long. Using reference TRBV5-1 and TRBJ1-2 for the parts outside the CDR3, the full variable domain is KAGVTQTPRYLIKTRGQQVTLSCSPISGHRSVSWYQQTPGQGLQFLFEYFSETQRNKGNFPGRFSGRQFSNSRSEMNVSTLELGDSALYLCASSGGAANYGYTFGSGTRLTVV.

This clone has just one count. The chain carries TRBV6-1 and TRBJ2-7, with D tentatively TRBD2 (5 bases). Germline CDR1 and CDR2: MNHNS and SASEGT. Trimming shortened V by 2 bases and J by 11 bases, and 10 bases separated the two germline ends. The length of the CDR3 is 11 residues. The CDR3 reads CASSEKTIEYF. In nucleotides, the CDR3 is TGTGCCAGCAGTGAAAAGACTATTGAGTACTTC.

There are a few counts of this clone. J is TRBJ1-5 and V is TRBV28, with 8 bases matching TRBD1. V trimming: 6 bases; J trimming: 7 bases; junction bases outside the gene matches: 8. Looked up from germline, CDR1 is MDHEN and CDR2 is SYDVKM. The CDR3 runs 14 residues. The CDR3 loop is CASRAGQGGQPQHF. Here the CDR3 DNA reads TGTGCCAGCAGGGCTGGACAGGGCGGACAGCCCCAGCATTTT.

The chain uses TRBV21-1 and TRBJ2-1; the D call in the table, TRBD2, was not verified against the DNA. TRBV21-1 is classified as a pseudogene. The CDR3 contains 11 residues. CDR3 loop: CASSKESVQFF. The CDR3 nucleotides are TGTGCCAGCAGCAAAGAGAGTGTGCAGTTCTTC.

This chain uses TRBV14 with TRBJ1-1, with D possibly TRBD1 on 5 matching bases. Germline values: CDR1 SGHDN, CDR2 FVKESK. V lost 1 base to trimming and J lost 5 bases, with 8 bases between them. This CDR3 contains 13 residues. Written as DNA, the CDR3 is TGTGCCAGCAGCCAAGTGGGGGGGACTGAAGCTTTCTTT. Its translation: CASSQVGGTEAFF.

The chain has TRBV2 and TRBJ2-3, with TRBD1 identical over 8 bases. The CDR3 sequence is 13 residues long. The V gene's germline CDR1 is SNHLY and CDR2 FYNNEI. Losses at the gene ends were 5 bases for V and 5 bases for J; bases not matched to a gene: 3. The CDR3 region is CASSQGAGDTQYF. In DNA, the CDR3 is TGTGCCAGCAGTCAGGGGGCCGGAGATACGCAGTATTTT.

V usage is TRBV28 and J usage is TRBJ2-2, with TRBD2 matching 9 bases. V was pared by 8 bases and J by 2 bases, with 3 bases of the junction left unmatched. CDR1 and CDR2 from the germline V gene are MDHEN and SYDVKM. This CDR3 is built from 14 residues. This chain's CDR3 is CASGGLANTGELFF. As DNA, the CDR3 is TGTGCCAGCGGGGGACTAGCCAACACCGGGGAGCTGTTTTTT.

The V call is TRBV14, the J call TRBJ1-3, with D tentatively TRBD1 (5 bases). Per the germline V gene, CDR1 is SGHDN and CDR2 is FVKESK. This CDR3 is 16 amino acids long. Trimming stripped 0 bases from V and 0 bases from J, with 9 bases between. In nucleotides, the CDR3 is TGTGCCAGCAGCCAAGATGGGGCCGGCTCTGGAAACACCATATATTTT. Translated, it gives CASSQDGAGSGNTIYF.

This clone was observed a single time. V gene TRBV28 combines with J gene TRBJ2-1; 11 bases align to TRBD2. The germline CDR1 and CDR2 sequences are MDHEN and SYDVKM. This CDR3 spans 17 amino acids. V was pared by 7 bases and J by 0 bases, with 8 bases of the junction left unmatched. In DNA form, the CDR3 reads TGTGCCAGCACCCCCGCCGGACTAGCGGGCTCCTACAATGAGCAGTTCTTC. Translating it yields CASTPAGLAGSYNEQFF.

This clone has only one observation. The chain employs TRBV6-5 and TRBJ1-5, with D perhaps matching TRBD1 (5 bases). Trimming left V 6 bases short and J 0 bases short, with 12 bases between. The CDR3 length is 15 residues. Germline V CDR1 and CDR2: MNHEY, SVGAGI. This CDR3 reads CASRRQMDSNQPQHF. For the CDR3, the DNA is TGTGCCAGCAGGCGACAGATGGATAGCAATCAGCCCCAGCATTTT.

The rearrangement uses TRBV10-2 and TRBJ2-1, with 10 bases lining up with TRBD2. V gave up 5 bases and J gave up 7 bases; unmatched junction bases: 5. CDR1 is WSHSY, CDR2 SAAADI, per germline. CDR3 length equals 14 residues. The CDR3 sequence: CASSRLAGPNEQFF. Here the CDR3 DNA reads TGCGCCAGCAGTCGACTAGCGGGTCCAAATGAGCAGTTCTTC.

The V and J genes are TRBV29-1 and TRBJ2-7; no reliable D call. V shed 4 bases and J shed 4 bases, with 5 bases lying between them. CDR1 and CDR2 (germline): SQVTM, ANQGSEA. The CDR3 spans 10 residues. The CDR3 DNA sequence: TGCAGCGTTGCCGGGTACGAGCAGTACTTC. Translation: CSVAGYEQYF.

The chain links TRBV6-6 to TRBJ1-4; 10 bases match TRBD1. Trimming removed 6 bases from V and 7 bases from J; junction bases left unmatched: 5. Germline V gene sequence: CDR1 MNHNY, CDR2 SVGAGI (reference sequence). The CDR3 contains 14 residues. Here the CDR3 reads CASSPGTGAEKLFF. In nucleotides, the CDR3 is TGTGCCAGCAGCCCCGGGACAGGGGCTGAAAAACTGTTTTTT.

The sample holds one count of this clone. V usage is TRBV27 and J usage is TRBJ2-3; D is possibly TRBD1 (6 bases). The CDR3 has 14 amino acids. Trimming stripped 3 bases from V and 6 bases from J, with 13 bases between. The germline gives CDR1 MNHEY, CDR2 SMNVEV (reference sequence). CDR3 amino acids: CASSLGFTGDTQYF. The CDR3 DNA reads TGTGCCAGCAGTTTGGGTTTTACAGGGGATACGCAGTATTTT.

The V and J genes are TRBV29-1 and TRBJ1-2, with 9 bases aligning to TRBD1. The CDR3 runs to 15 residues. Per the germline V gene, CDR1 is SQVTM and CDR2 is ANQGSEA. CDR3 nucleotide sequence: TGCGGAGCCGTCCAGGGACAGGGAAAAAGCTATGGCTACACCTTC. Its translation: CGAVQGQGKSYGYTF.

The rearrangement uses TRBV27 and TRBJ2-7, with TRBD1 matching over 9 bases. The J segment lost 7 bases and the V segment lost 10 bases, leaving 8 bases of the junction unmatched. Germline CDR1 MNHEY, CDR2 SMNVEV (reference sequence). The CDR3 totals 12 residues. This chain's CDR3 is CATRTGAREQYF. The CDR3 bases are TGTGCCACCCGGACAGGGGCAAGGGAGCAGTACTTC.

This clone has a single count. This chain joins TRBV11-3 and TRBJ2-3; D is perhaps TRBD2 (6 bases). In germline, CDR1 is SGHNT, CDR2 YENEEA. CDR3 length: 15 amino acids. V was clipped by 5 bases and J by 1 base, with 13 bases between them. CDR3 nucleotide sequence: TGTGCCAGCAGCGGGTGGGGGGACCGCACAGATACGCAGTATTTT. Protein: CASSGWGDRTDTQYF. The complete variable domain, with remaining parts taken from reference TRBV11-3 and TRBJ2-3, reads EAGVVQSPRYKIIEKKQPVAFWCNPISGHNTLYWYLQNLGQGPELLIRYENEEAVDDSQLPKDRFSAERLKGVDSTLKIQPAELGDSAVYLCASSGWGDRTDTQYFGPGTRLTVL.